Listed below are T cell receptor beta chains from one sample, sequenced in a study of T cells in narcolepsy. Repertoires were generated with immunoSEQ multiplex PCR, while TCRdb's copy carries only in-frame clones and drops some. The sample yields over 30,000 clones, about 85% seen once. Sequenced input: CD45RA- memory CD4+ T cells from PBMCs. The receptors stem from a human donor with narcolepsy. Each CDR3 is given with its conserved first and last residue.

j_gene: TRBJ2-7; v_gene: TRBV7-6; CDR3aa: CASSLNKGPYEQYF
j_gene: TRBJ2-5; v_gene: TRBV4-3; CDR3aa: CASSQELAGGQETQYF
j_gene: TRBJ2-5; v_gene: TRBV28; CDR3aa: CASSSQTGMYQETQYF
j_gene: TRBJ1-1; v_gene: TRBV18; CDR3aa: CASSPVGARKNAEAFF
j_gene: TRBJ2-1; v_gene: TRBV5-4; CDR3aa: CASSLGQGGFNEQFF
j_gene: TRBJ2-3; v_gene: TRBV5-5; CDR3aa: CASSVDRGRDTQYF
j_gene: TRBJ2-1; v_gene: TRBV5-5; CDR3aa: CASSWTWDRRNEQFF
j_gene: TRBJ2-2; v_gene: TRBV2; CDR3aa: CASGGVARNTGELFF
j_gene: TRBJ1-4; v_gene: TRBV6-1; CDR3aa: CASRKGGATNEKLFF
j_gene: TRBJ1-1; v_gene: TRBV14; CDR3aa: CASSPPVSWLNTEAFF
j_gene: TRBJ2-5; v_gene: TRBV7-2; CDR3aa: CATDEGGRETQYF
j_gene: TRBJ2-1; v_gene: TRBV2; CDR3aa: CASAGQGGNEQFF
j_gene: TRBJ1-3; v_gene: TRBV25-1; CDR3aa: CASSELEGAGNTIYF
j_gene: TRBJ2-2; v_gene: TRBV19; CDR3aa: CASSIVRSVRNTGELFF
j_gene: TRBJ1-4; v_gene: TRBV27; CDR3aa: CASRKNGNEKLFF
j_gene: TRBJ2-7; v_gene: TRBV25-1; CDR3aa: CASSPIGTGYEYF
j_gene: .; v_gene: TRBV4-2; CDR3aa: CASSQSGTGSEQYF
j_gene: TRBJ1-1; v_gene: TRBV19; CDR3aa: CASTPLGHTEAFF
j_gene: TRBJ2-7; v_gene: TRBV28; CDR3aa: CASSPPGRDEQYF
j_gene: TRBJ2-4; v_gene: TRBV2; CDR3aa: CASSEQQLAKNIQYF
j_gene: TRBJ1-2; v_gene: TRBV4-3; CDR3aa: CASSQDLNWGISNYGYTF
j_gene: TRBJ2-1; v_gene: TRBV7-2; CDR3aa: CASSRRVSTGNEQFF
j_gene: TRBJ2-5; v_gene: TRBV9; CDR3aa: CASSVGGGGARETQYF
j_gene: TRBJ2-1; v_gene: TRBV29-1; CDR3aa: CSVPSPWLSGGEQFF